Listed below are T cell receptor beta chains from one sample, sequenced in a study of blood T cell repertoires in COVID-19. The table came from immunoSEQ multiplex PCR; TCRdb's copy has only in-frame clones and leaves some out. This table has 150,000 to 200,000 clones, more than 85% appearing once. The material sequenced was peripheral blood. The origin of the receptors is a woman older than 75 in a cohort sampled during active or convalescent COVID-19. Each CDR3 is given with its conserved first and last residue. The order of the fields is D gene, clone size, V gene, J gene, CDR3 protein, CDR3 DNA. The D gene is left open where the match is weak. Size is stated for part of the rows, as once, few or many counts, or as a class when the clone is expanded.

D gene: NA
clone size: once
V gene: TRBV28
J gene: TRBJ1-5
CDR3 protein: CASSLSQGQGMGQPQHF
CDR3 DNA: TGTGCCAGCAGTTTGAGTCAAGGGCAGGGGATGGGTCAGCCCCAGCATTTT

D gene: TRBD1
clone size: NA
V gene: TRBV11-2
J gene: TRBJ2-1
CDR3 protein: CASSIDRDNEQFF
CDR3 DNA: TGTGCCAGCAGCATCGACAGGGACAATGAGCAGTTCTTC

D gene: TRBD2
clone size: NA
V gene: TRBV5-4
J gene: TRBJ2-1
CDR3 protein: CASSSSGSLQNNEQFF
CDR3 DNA: TGTGCCAGCAGCTCTAGCGGGAGCCTCCAAAACAATGAGCAGTTCTTC

D gene: NA
clone size: NA
V gene: TRBV6-5
J gene: TRBJ1-5
CDR3 protein: CASSPQGRAQPQHF
CDR3 DNA: TGTGCCAGCAGTCCACAGGGTCGTGCTCAGCCCCAGCATTTT

D gene: TRBD2
clone size: NA
V gene: TRBV29-1
J gene: TRBJ2-1
CDR3 protein: CSSWAGGNEQFF
CDR3 DNA: TGCAGCTCCTGGGCGGGGGGCAATGAGCAGTTCTTC

D gene: NA
clone size: NA
V gene: TRBV14
J gene: TRBJ1-2
CDR3 protein: CASSQLRRGRESGGYTF
CDR3 DNA: TGTGCCAGCAGCCAACTCAGGCGGGGCAGGGAGAGCGGTGGCTACACCTTC

D gene: NA
clone size: NA
V gene: TRBV6-1
J gene: TRBJ1-6
CDR3 protein: CASSEVGGRYNSPLHF
CDR3 DNA: TGTGCCAGCAGTGAAGTCGGGGGAAGGTATAATTCACCCCTCCACTTT

D gene: NA
clone size: NA
V gene: TRBV7-2
J gene: TRBJ1-2
CDR3 protein: CASTDSSANYGYTF
CDR3 DNA: TGTGCCAGCACCGACAGTTCAGCTAACTATGGCTACACCTTC

D gene: NA
clone size: NA
V gene: TRBV7-8
J gene: TRBJ1-4
CDR3 protein: CASSSRTEFNEKLFF
CDR3 DNA: TGTGCCAGCAGCAGTCGGACAGAGTTTAATGAAAAACTGTTTTTT

D gene: NA
clone size: NA
V gene: TRBV10-3
J gene: TRBJ1-4
CDR3 protein: CAISVDRGSEKLFF
CDR3 DNA: TGTGCCATCAGTGTAGATAGGGGCAGCGAAAAACTGTTTTTT

D gene: TRBD1
clone size: NA
V gene: TRBV3-1/TRBV3-2
J gene: TRBJ2-6
CDR3 protein: CASSHIILGQVGSGANVLTF
CDR3 DNA: TGTGCCAGCAGCCATATAATCTTGGGACAGGTCGGCTCTGGGGCCAACGTCCTGACTTTC

D gene: NA
clone size: NA
V gene: TRBV28
J gene: TRBJ2-3
CDR3 protein: CASSFLRSTDTQYF
CDR3 DNA: TGTGCCAGCAGTTTTCTTCGTAGCACAGATACGCAGTATTTT

D gene: TRBD1
clone size: NA
V gene: TRBV5-1
J gene: TRBJ1-5
CDR3 protein: CASSTTGGVQPQHF
CDR3 DNA: TGCGCCAGCAGCACGACAGGGGGCGTTCAGCCCCAGCATTTT

D gene: NA
clone size: NA
V gene: TRBV7-2
J gene: TRBJ1-2
CDR3 protein: CASSLSAQENYGYTF
CDR3 DNA: TGTGCCAGCAGCCTATCCGCACAGGAGAACTATGGCTACACCTTC

D gene: NA
clone size: NA
V gene: TRBV24-1
J gene: TRBJ2-4
CDR3 protein: CATSERGTGIQYF
CDR3 DNA: TGTGCCACCAGTGAGAGGGGGACGGGCATTCAGTACTTC

D gene: TRBD2
clone size: NA
V gene: TRBV27
J gene: TRBJ2-1
CDR3 protein: CASRLEGGNFYNEQFF
CDR3 DNA: TGTGCCAGCAGATTGGAGGGAGGGAATTTTTACAATGAGCAGTTCTTC

D gene: NA
clone size: few
V gene: TRBV27
J gene: TRBJ1-2
CDR3 protein: CASSLSFRWQGNYGYTF
CDR3 DNA: TGTGCCAGCAGTTTATCGTTTAGGTGGCAGGGGAACTATGGCTACACCTTC

D gene: TRBD2
clone size: once
V gene: TRBV7-2
J gene: TRBJ2-3
CDR3 protein: CASSSGLAGTDTQYF
CDR3 DNA: TGTGCCAGCAGCTCCGGACTAGCGGGCACAGATACGCAGTATTTT

D gene: TRBD1
clone size: once
V gene: TRBV10-3
J gene: TRBJ1-2
CDR3 protein: CAISEGRGHYGYTF
CDR3 DNA: TGTGCCATCAGTGAGGGCAGGGGGCACTATGGCTACACCTTC

D gene: NA
clone size: NA
V gene: TRBV5-5
J gene: TRBJ1-1
CDR3 protein: CASSPKQVSTEAFF
CDR3 DNA: TGTGCCAGCAGCCCCAAACAGGTGAGCACTGAAGCTTTCTTT

D gene: NA
clone size: NA
V gene: TRBV7-9
J gene: TRBJ2-1
CDR3 protein: CASSAREIPYNEQFF
CDR3 DNA: TGTGCCAGCAGCGCCCGCGAAATTCCGTACAATGAGCAGTTCTTC

D gene: TRBD1
clone size: NA
V gene: TRBV20-1
J gene: TRBJ1-2
CDR3 protein: CSASDRVANGYTF
CDR3 DNA: TGCAGTGCTAGTGACAGGGTGGCGAATGGCTACACCTTC

D gene: NA
clone size: NA
V gene: TRBV15
J gene: TRBJ1-5
CDR3 protein: CATSKNIQPQHF
CDR3 DNA: TGTGCCACCAGCAAGAACATTCAGCCCCAGCATTTT

D gene: NA
clone size: NA
V gene: TRBV24-1
J gene: TRBJ2-3
CDR3 protein: CATRPGTTRTDTQYF
CDR3 DNA: TGTGCCACCAGACCTGGGACAACTCGCACAGATACGCAGTATTTT

D gene: NA
clone size: NA
V gene: TRBV16
J gene: TRBJ1-1
CDR3 protein: CASSHPTTNTEAFF
CDR3 DNA: TGTGCCAGCAGCCACCCGACAACAAACACTGAAGCTTTCTTT